These T cell receptor beta chains were read from a single sample in a study of cytomegalovirus exposure and HLA in healthy donors. The table came from immunoSEQ multiplex PCR; TCRdb's copy has only in-frame clones and leaves some out. Among approximately 210,000 clones listed, 70% to 90% were seen once. Material: PBMCs. These receptors all stem from a woman between 18 and 29 years old in good health and CMV-seronegative. CDR3s include the opening cysteine and the closing phenylalanine or tryptophan. Each record gives: J gene, D gene, V gene, CDR3 protein. The D gene is left open where the match is weak.

TRBJ2-7 | . | TRBV6-5 | CASSDSRAAQYF
TRBJ2-1 | . | TRBV27 | CASSREWSYNEQFF
TRBJ2-2 | TRBD1 | TRBV11-3 | CASSLPRGQGETNTGELFF
TRBJ1-1 | . | TRBV19 | CASKRNTEAFF
TRBJ1-1 | . | TRBV19 | CASSIESSRNTEAFF
TRBJ2-7 | TRBD1 | TRBV27 | CASSPRTGGEQYF
TRBJ2-7 | TRBD1 | TRBV9 | CASSLDRVPKTPYEQYF
TRBJ1-2 | TRBD1 | TRBV30 | CACHQTGRSGYTF
TRBJ2-1 | TRBD2 | TRBV5-1 | CASSLVAGGEQFF
TRBJ2-7 | TRBD2 | TRBV4-1 | CASSQDRGTSGRVTYEQYF
TRBJ1-6 | TRBD1 | TRBV18 | CASSPPGTGGGGSPLHF
TRBJ1-5 | . | TRBV5-4 | CASSLRGQPQHF
TRBJ1-5 | . | TRBV6-5 | CASSYLGTGSNQPQHF
TRBJ2-7 | . | TRBV7-9 | CASSSSGYEQYF
TRBJ1-6 | . | TRBV7-2 | CASSLQVLSVNSPLHF
TRBJ1-4 | . | TRBV5-6 | CASSRGNEKLFF
TRBJ1-1 | . | TRBV2 | CASMKGQGIPEAFF
TRBJ2-7 | TRBD1 | TRBV18 | CASSNGGQASYEQYF
TRBJ2-1 | . | TRBV27 | CASRLRESSYNEQFF
TRBJ2-5 | . | TRBV7-2 | CASSFAGAQETQYF
TRBJ2-7 | . | TRBV30 | CASTEVGYEQYF
TRBJ1-1 | . | TRBV29-1 | CSVDRAGGTEAFF
. | . | TRBV28 | CASRSGTDYEQYF
TRBJ2-7 | TRBD2 | TRBV4-2 | CASSPGLAGYEQYF
TRBJ2-2 | TRBD1 | TRBV5-5 | CASSRQGTGELFF
TRBJ1-5 | . | TRBV19 | CASSWNTRGNQPQHF
TRBJ1-2 | TRBD1 | TRBV5-4 | CASSFWTGGGYTF
TRBJ2-3 | . | TRBV29-1 | CSLMRGSSTDTQYF
TRBJ2-1 | . | TRBV7-8 | CASSLGRYNEQFF
TRBJ1-1 | . | TRBV27 | CASSPGRAYTEAFF
TRBJ2-2 | TRBD2 | TRBV29-1 | CSVEASSRGWGEGRTGELFF
TRBJ2-3 | TRBD2 | TRBV7-7 | CASSQGRGGAKGDTQYF